This T cell receptor (beta chain) is from a study of T cells in Graves' hyperthyroidism and ophthalmopathy. This clonotype was recorded at least ten times. The antigen remains unidentified. Study-wide results and limits: The model foresaw ophthalmopathy a median roughly 6 months prior to onset.

Trimming removed 1 base at V and 2 bases at J, with 10 bases between. Germline values: CDR1 SGHRS, CDR2 YFSETQ. This CDR3 has 14 amino acids. Stable Graves' hyperthyroidism meant no ophthalmopathy progression within 18 months. Researchers amplified the TCR beta CDR3 regions from RNA transcripts. Researchers ran a first-round RT-PCR on the TCR CDR3 using the HTBI primer set. Using its own MiXCR run on the multiplex PCR reads, TCRdb lists one record per CDR3 protein. The sample has under 400,000 distinct CDR3 sequences; 20% to 30% are singletons. This receptor was obtained from a man over 45 with Graves' hyperthyroidism. Sequencing was done on a sample of blood. V and J are TRBV5-1 and TRBJ2-7; possibly TRBD2 for D (6 bases). DNA for the CDR3: TGCGCCAGCAGCTTGAGACTAGACACCTACGAGCAGTACTTC. It translates to CASSLRLDTYEQYF.